Listed below are T cell receptor beta chains from one sample, sequenced in a study of identical twins. MiXCR, applied by TCRdb to the 5' RACE reads, yields one record per CDR3 protein. The sample records fewer than 500,000 distinct CDR3 sequences, about 24% being singletons. The sample was also linked to a second study, of T cells expressing NK-cell markers.

The source material was CD4+ T cells sorted from blood. The receptors were gathered from a woman aged 18 to 35 in good health. Each CDR3 is given with its conserved first and last residue. Each record gives: CDR3 protein, CDR3 DNA, clone size, J gene, V gene, D gene. D genes are given only for firm matches. Size tells how often a clone was seen (once, few, many) or the class of an expanded clone, and some rows leave it out.

CASSPYRGVGKLFF,TGTGCCAGCAGTCCCTACAGGGGAGTCGGAAAACTGTTTTTT,few,TRBJ1-4,TRBV27,TRBD1
CATSSDLIYEQYF,TGTGCCACCAGCAGTGACTTGATCTACGAGCAGTACTTC,.,TRBJ2-7,TRBV15,.
CASSLGMSGRRNEQYF,TGTGCCAGCAGCTTAGGGATGTCGGGAAGGAGAAACGAGCAGTACTTC,.,TRBJ2-7,TRBV11-3,.
CASSQDLWTQGGYTF,TGCGCCAGCAGCCAAGACCTTTGGACCCAAGGCGGCTACACCTTC,.,TRBJ1-2,TRBV4-3,.
CAIRGTGEAFF,TGTGCCATCAGGGGGACAGGGGAAGCTTTCTTT,few,TRBJ1-1,TRBV10-3,TRBD1
CSVGGRSYGYTF,TGCAGCGTTGGAGGCAGGAGCTATGGCTACACCTTC,few,TRBJ1-2,TRBV29-1,.
CSAEDNTGANEQFF,TGCAGTGCTGAGGACAACACAGGTGCCAATGAGCAGTTCTTC,.,TRBJ2-1,TRBV20-1,.
CASKGHVRTGYTF,TGTGCCAGCAAAGGGCACGTTCGCACCGGCTACACCTTC,.,TRBJ1-2,TRBV12-3/TRBV12-4,.
CASSQDRTGGSYEQYF,TGTGCCAGCAGCCAAGATCGGACAGGGGGCTCCTACGAGCAGTACTTC,.,TRBJ2-7,TRBV4-2,TRBD1
CASSLRTGEQFF,TGTGCCAGCAGTCTCCGGACGGGGGAGCAGTTCTTC,.,TRBJ2-1,TRBV6-2/TRBV6-3,.
CSVNSGTEAFF,TGCAGCGTCAATTCGGGTACTGAAGCTTTCTTT,.,TRBJ1-1,TRBV29-1,.
CASSQTFRGSVEQYF,TGTGCCAGCAGCCAGACATTTCGGGGTTCTGTGGAGCAGTACTTC,few,TRBJ2-7,TRBV3-1,.
CASSLATGADTQYF,TGCGCCAGCAGCTTGGCAACGGGTGCAGATACGCAGTATTTT,.,TRBJ2-3,TRBV5-1,.
CSATGRGQETQYF,TGCAGTGCTACCGGGAGAGGGCAAGAGACCCAGTACTTC,.,TRBJ2-5,TRBV20-1,.
CASSNDRIEQYF,TGTGCCAGCAGTAACGACAGGATCGAGCAGTACTTC,.,TRBJ2-7,TRBV12-3/TRBV12-4,.
CASLGTPYQPQHF,TGTGCCAGCTTAGGGACACCTTATCAGCCCCAGCATTTT,few,TRBJ1-5,TRBV12-3/TRBV12-4,.
CASSFDSGTYEQYF,TGTGCCAGCAGCTTTGACTCCGGGACCTACGAGCAGTACTTC,few,TRBJ2-7,TRBV7-2,.
CSAEVKVTQYF,TGCAGTGCTGAGGTTAAGGTTACGCAGTATTTT,few,TRBJ2-3,TRBV20-1,.
CASSYLNVGAEAFF,TGTGCCAGCAGCTACCTCAACGTGGGCGCTGAAGCTTTCTTT,.,TRBJ1-1,TRBV11-2,.
CASTGPTEAFF,TGTGCCAGCACCGGGCCCACTGAAGCTTTCTTT,.,TRBJ1-1,TRBV4-2,.
CSVSGGGDGREQFF,TGCAGCGTCAGCGGGGGCGGTGATGGTCGCGAGCAGTTCTTC,once,TRBJ2-1,TRBV29-1,TRBD2
CATSPGPDTDTQYF,TGTGCCACCAGCCCGGGGCCTGACACAGATACGCAGTATTTT,few,TRBJ2-3,TRBV15,.
CASNLESAFF,TGTGCCAGCAACCTGGAATCGGCTTTCTTT,.,TRBJ1-1,TRBV2,.
CSATSLQETQYF,TGCAGTGCTACTAGCCTCCAAGAGACCCAGTACTTC,.,TRBJ2-5,TRBV20-1,.
CSASLAGNFDTQYF,TGCAGTGCTTCTTTAGCGGGAAATTTTGATACGCAGTATTTT,.,TRBJ2-3,TRBV20-1,TRBD2
CASSSGTNTGELFF,TGCGCCAGCAGCTCGGGGACGAACACCGGGGAGCTGTTTTTT,many,TRBJ2-2,TRBV5-1,.
CASSSPLTNTQYF,TGTGCCAGCAGTTCACCGCTGACGAATACGCAGTATTTT,.,TRBJ2-3,TRBV12-3/TRBV12-4,.
CASSLALTGGRETQYF,TGCGCCAGCAGCTTGGCCCTGACAGGGGGCAGGGAGACCCAGTACTTC,.,TRBJ2-5,TRBV5-1,TRBD1
CSAASGVHQETQYF,TGCAGTGCGGCTAGCGGGGTGCACCAAGAGACCCAGTACTTC,.,TRBJ2-5,TRBV20-1,TRBD2
CSVEPREGGQETQYF,TGCAGCGTTGAACCTCGGGAGGGGGGCCAAGAGACCCAGTACTTC,.,TRBJ2-5,TRBV29-1,TRBD2
CATSPRGRYNEQFF,TGTGCCACCAGTCCCAGGGGGCGATACAATGAGCAGTTCTTC,.,TRBJ2-1,TRBV15,TRBD1
CAISDPGQIYEQYF,TGTGCCATCAGTGATCCGGGACAGATCTACGAGCAGTACTTC,many,TRBJ2-7,TRBV10-3,TRBD1
CSARGGLAIRNEQFF,TGCAGTGCTAGAGGAGGACTAGCCATCCGCAATGAGCAGTTCTTC,many,TRBJ2-1,TRBV20-1,TRBD2
CASSQFSGVRDASYEQYF,TGTGCCAGCAGCCAATTTAGCGGGGTCCGGGACGCCTCCTACGAGCAGTACTTC,.,TRBJ2-7,TRBV3-1,TRBD2
CASSRAWDRNTYEQYF,TGTGCCAGCAGCCGCGCCTGGGACAGAAATACCTACGAGCAGTACTTC,.,TRBJ2-7,TRBV7-2,TRBD1
CASSYSGSLRQFF,TGTGCCAGCAGTTACTCGGGCAGTCTGCGCCAGTTCTTC,.,TRBJ2-1,TRBV6-5,.
CASSFRAMSSYEQYF,TGCGCCAGCAGCTTCAGGGCTATGAGCTCCTACGAGCAGTACTTC,.,TRBJ2-7,TRBV5-1,.
CASSPRASGRAYTQYF,TGTGCCAGCAGCCCACGGGCTAGCGGGAGGGCTTATACGCAGTATTTT,few,TRBJ2-3,TRBV7-2,TRBD2
CATAERGGIDTQYF,TGTGCCACCGCTGAGAGGGGGGGCATCGATACGCAGTATTTT,.,TRBJ2-3,TRBV6-1,.
CSARALVPNEQYF,TGCAGTGCTAGAGCCCTGGTCCCGAACGAGCAGTACTTC,.,TRBJ2-7,TRBV20-1,.
CASSLGRWTGVEKLFF,TGTGCCAGCAGCTTGGGTCGTTGGACAGGGGTCGAAAAACTGTTTTTT,few,TRBJ1-4,TRBV5-6,TRBD1
CASSENTRYEQYF,TGTGCCAGCAGCGAGAACACAAGATACGAGCAGTACTTC,few,TRBJ2-7,TRBV3-1,.
CAWSSGQGAYNEQFF,TGTGCCTGGAGCTCTGGACAGGGGGCCTACAATGAGCAGTTCTTC,.,TRBJ2-1,TRBV30,TRBD1
CASSPFRGEEKLFF,TGTGCCAGCTCACCCTTCCGGGGGGAGGAAAAACTGTTTTTT,few,TRBJ1-4,TRBV18,.
CASSRTLTGTDTQYF,TGTGCCAGCAGCCGGACCCTGACTGGCACAGATACGCAGTATTTT,.,TRBJ2-3,TRBV7-2,.
CASSLWGQHWGFF,TGTGCCAGCAGCTTATGGGGACAACACTGGGGGTTCTTC,.,TRBJ2-1,TRBV5-6,.
CASSSYILADNEQFF,TGTGCCAGCAGTTCCTACATCCTTGCGGACAATGAGCAGTTCTTC,few,TRBJ2-1,TRBV12-3/TRBV12-4,.
CAWSVGVSETQYF,TGTGCCTGGAGTGTAGGTGTTTCCGAGACCCAGTACTTC,.,TRBJ2-5,TRBV30,.
CASSLEYNNRGGHATQYF,TGTGCCAGCAGCTTAGAGTACAATAACCGGGGGGGCCATGCGACCCAGTACTTC,once,TRBJ2-5,TRBV11-2,TRBD2
CASSRSGVETQYF,TGTGCTAGCAGCCGTTCGGGGGTGGAGACCCAGTACTTC,.,TRBJ2-5,TRBV7-7,.